This TCR beta chain emerged from a study of beta chain features in type 1 diabetes. The V gene's germline CDR1 is KGHSH and CDR2 LQKENI. V was pared by 3 bases and J by 5 bases, with 10 bases between. This CDR3 is 13 amino acids long. As concerns this clone: This same CDR3 is encoded by further DNA sequences in the sample.

Every bit of the isolated RNA underwent reverse transcription, so sequencing read expressed TCRB transcripts. The protocol was immunoSEQ multiplex PCR, while the TCRdb copy is restricted to in-frame clones and leaves out a portion. The sample carries about 930,000 clones, about a sixth recorded once. This chain joins TRBV18 and TRBJ2-5, with a tentative D call TRBD2 (6 bases). The TCR sequence derives from a woman between 18 and 29 years old in good health. What was sequenced was naive CD4+ T cells from blood. This CDR3 is CASSPGREETQYF. Written as DNA, the CDR3 is TGTGCCAGCTCACCGGGCCGGGAGGAGACCCAGTACTTC.